The clone carrying this TCR beta chain has only a few counts. Antigen unknown. This CDR3 spans 16 amino acids. The J segment lost 5 bases and the V segment lost 3 bases, leaving 7 bases of the junction unmatched. Germline V gene sequence: CDR1 ENHRY, CDR2 SYGVKD. The sample is drawn from a study of cytomegalovirus exposure and HLA in healthy donors. Study conclusions and caveats: There was a cluster of highly shared sequence variants that was likely a sequencing artifact. The listing of 150 to 200 TCR beta chains classed them as cytomegalovirus-associated. HLA allele associations emerged for around 16,000 TCR beta sequences in a later analysis, at 0.05 false discovery rate.

It was with 60 Vbeta and 13 Jbeta primers that the PCR ran. Clones were read by immunoSEQ multiplex PCR, and TCRdb kept only the in-frame ones, dropping some. The sample holds roughly 200,000 clones; over 70% are singletons and the top ten take more than 3.5%. The clonotype comes from a woman aged 60-75 years in good health and CMV-seropositive. J is TRBJ1-5 and V is TRBV10-3; the match to TRBD1 covers 10 bases. Material: PBMCs. Here the CDR3 DNA reads TGTGCCATCAGTGATCCCCGGGACAGGGGATATCAGCCCCAGCATTTT. Translation: CAISDPRDRGYQPQHF.